This TCR beta chain was identified during a study of T cells in localized non-small cell lung cancer (TCRdb year 2020). Some background on the complete study: The study examined T cell repertoires in under 300 patients with early-stage NSCLC and compared tumors with uninvolved tumor-adjacent lungs. The cohort consisted of roughly 240 treatment-naive NSCLC patients whose localized lung tumors had been resected. Of the NSCLC patients, fewer than 150 were male and approximately 99 were female, and the mean age was about 69 years. Study-wide findings and limitations: Multi-region tumor sequencing was not performed, so intratumor heterogeneity could not be excluded. A median of approximately 62 of the top 100 tumor clones turned up in the paired uninvolved adjacent lung, and under 30 of those clones also ranked among the top 100 of that same adjacent lung. Because the study design was exploratory, TCR variables were selected using unadjusted p-values without false-discovery rate correction. Uninvolved tumor-adjacent lung showed the highest T cell clonality, higher than tumor, which suggests more focused antigenic responses in the adjacent lung. Higher T cell density in blood was associated with longer overall survival, whereas higher clonality in adjacent lung was associated with shorter survival.

Concerning this clone itself: Its binding antigen is unknown. Base qualities are missing; no much larger clone stands one base away.

The immunoSEQ Assay was used to sequence TCR beta CDR3 regions from DNA. The published analysis was carried out like this. T cell density was computed as TCR beta template counts normalized to usable DNA estimated by amplifying housekeeping genes. Richness was estimated using the preseqR package, with extrapolation to 400,000 templates for PBMC samples and to 120,000 templates for tissue samples. Clonality was taken to be one minus Pielou's evenness. Tissue-enriched TCRs were identified through differential abundance testing performed on productive amino-acid clonotypes, with a minimum total count of 5 and an alpha of 0.1. The Jaccard Index and the Morisita Overlap Index were used to measure repertoire overlap between compartments. GLIPH grouped TCR beta CDR3s together with public tetramer-defined viral CDR3s, and a viral motif had to include at least three viral sequences and show V-gene enrichment. This is the immuneACCESS table as TCRdb keeps it, with only in-frame sequences that have V and J called. A part of the clones is gone; compared with another copy, unresolved V genes explain less than half, and the rest is unexplained. Clone size and V and J calls were adopted from that table, with D and trimming inferred from the DNA. For this sample there are over 45,000 clones; 80% to 90% appear just once. The ten largest clones capture 20% to 25% of the sample.

At diagnosis, peripheral blood, uninvolved tumor-adjacent lung and tumor were collected and stored as a combination of fresh-frozen and FFPE material. For TCR repertoire profiling, blood samples were analyzed as peripheral blood mononuclear cells. The germline V gene supplies CDR1 SGHVS and CDR2 FQNEAQ. Trimming costs V 2 bases and J 4 bases, and their ends lie 14 bases apart. From its cysteine to its phenylalanine, the CDR3 spans 16 amino acids. Kept here is only the CDR3 DNA, which spans 48 bases and is read in frame from base 1. The material sequenced was peripheral blood, taken before any cancer treatment. This clonotype was sampled from a man aged 35 to 69 with stage I squamous cell lung carcinoma. Rearrangement joined TRBV7-8 to TRBJ1-4; TRBD1 is possibly the D segment (6 matching bases). The bases are TGTGCCAGCAGCTTAAACCCAGGGGCTCGTAATGAAAAACTGTTTTTT. It is translated as CASSLNPGARNEKLFF.